The 14 T cell receptor beta chains below come from one sample, sequenced in a study of T cell responses to AZD1222 COVID-19 vaccine. Profiling relied on immunoSEQ multiplex PCR, and the TCRdb table lists in-frame clones only, not all of them. The data show 100,000 to 120,000 clones, approximately 90% seen once. The source was peripheral blood, collected on day 0 of AZD1222 vaccination. All receptors derive from an adult in good health.

The gene calls are TRBV9 and TRBJ1-4, with TRBD1 as a possible D gene (5 bases). The CDR3 is 14 residues long. Germline-derived CDR1 and CDR2 are SGDLS and YYNGEE. The V and J ends lost 1 base and 6 bases respectively, with 10 bases between them. For the CDR3, the DNA is TGTGCCAGCAGCGTAAGGGGCGGCGATGAAAAACTGTTTTTT. This sequence encodes CASSVRGGDEKLFF. The whole variable domain, filled in from reference TRBV9 and TRBJ1-4, reads DSGVTQTPKHLITATGQRVTLRCSPRSGDLSVYWYQQSLDQGLQFLIQYYNGEERAKGNILERFSAQQFPDLHSELNLSSLELGDSALYFCASSVRGGDEKLFFGSGTQLSVL.

The CDR3 coding sequence is TGTGCCAGCAGCTTTTCGGGGGGCGTCTACAATGAGCAGTTCTTC. Translated: CASSFSGGVYNEQFF. The genes are TRBV7-9 and TRBJ2-1; TRBD2 might be the D (7 bases). The CDR3 totals 15 residues. Per the germline V gene, CDR1 is SEHNR and CDR2 is FQNEAQ (reference sequence). The V end lost 3 bases, the J end lost 3 bases, and 12 bases lay between the germline ends.

The chain uses TRBV28 and TRBJ2-3; D is unresolved. The CDR3 extends over 13 amino acids. Germline V lookup: CDR1 MDHEN, CDR2 SYDVKM. V lost 6 bases, J lost 3 bases, and 10 bases lay in between. The CDR3 reads CASRRQTTDTQYF. The CDR3 nucleotides read TGTGCCAGCAGACGTCAAACGACAGATACGCAGTATTTT.

The chain couples TRBV7-6 to TRBJ2-3; possible D gene TRBD1, 6 bases. V lost 5 bases to trimming and J lost 0 bases, with 12 bases between them. The germline CDR1 and CDR2 sequences are SGHVS and FNYEAQ. The CDR3 runs to 15 residues. CDR3 residues: CASSRTDLSTDTQYF. CDR3 DNA: TGTGCCAGCAGCCGGACAGATCTTAGCACAGATACGCAGTATTTT. The full variable domain, rest sourced from reference TRBV7-6 and TRBJ2-3, is GAGVSQSPRYKVTKRGQDVALRCDPISGHVSLYWYRQALGQGPEFLTYFNYEAQQDKSGLPNDRFSAERPEGSISTLTIQRTEQRDSAMYRCASSRTDLSTDTQYFGPGTRLTVL.

This sequence joins TRBV7-2 and TRBJ1-6; TRBD1 aligns across 8 bases. V lost 6 bases, J lost 10 bases, and 14 bases stayed unmatched. Germline CDR1 is SGHTA and CDR2 is FQGNSA. The CDR3 loop spans 16 amino acids. CDR3 in amino acids: CASRLTGAVSWSPLHF. CDR3 nucleotides: TGTGCCAGCAGGTTGACAGGGGCAGTATCATGGTCACCCCTCCACTTT. The variable domain in full, completed from reference TRBV7-2 and TRBJ1-6, reads GAGVSQSPSNKVTEKGKDVELRCDPISGHTALYWYRQSLGQGLEFLIYFQGNSAPDKSGLPSDRFSAERTGGSVSTLTIQRTQQEDSAVYLCASRLTGAVSWSPLHFGNGTRLTVT.

This chain joins TRBV28 and TRBJ2-3, with D perhaps being TRBD1 or TRBD2 (5 bases each). V was pared by 5 bases and J by 9 bases, with 21 bases between. CDR3 length: 15 amino acids. Germline V CDR1 and CDR2: MDHEN, SYDVKM. The CDR3 nucleotides read TGTGCCAGCAGTACCCCGGGGCTCCCGTCTGAGACGCAGTATTTT. As protein: CASSTPGLPSETQYF.

This sequence joins TRBV19 and TRBJ1-4; D possibly corresponds to TRBD1 (5 bases). The CDR3 has 15 amino acids. Trimming took off 6 bases at V and 8 bases at J, with 19 bases between the two ends. The germline V gene encodes CDR1 LNHDA and CDR2 SQIVND (reference sequence). Here the CDR3 reads CASRKGASPREKLFF. The CDR3 DNA reads as TGTGCCAGTAGAAAAGGGGCCTCACCGCGGGAAAAACTGTTTTTT.

The V and J genes are TRBV27 and TRBJ2-1; 7 bases match TRBD2. V lost 6 bases and J lost 10; bases outside the gene matches: 6. Germline lookup yields CDR1 MNHEY and CDR2 SMNVEV (reference sequence). The CDR3 has 12 residues. Here the CDR3 DNA reads TGTGCCAGCAGGGCGCCAGCGGGAGAGCAGTTCTTC. Amino acid sequence: CASRAPAGEQFF.

In its sample, this clone was seen once. V is TRBV24-1 and J is TRBJ2-5, with D perhaps given as TRBD1 or TRBD2 (6 bases each). Germline-derived CDR1 and CDR2 are KGHDR and SFDVKD. V lost 2 bases, J lost 5 bases, and 14 bases lay in between. CDR3 size: 15 residues. The CDR3 sequence: CATSDSKRGGETQYF. The CDR3 DNA is TGTGCCACCAGTGATTCCAAGAGAGGGGGGGAGACCCAGTACTTC.

The gene calls are TRBV24-1 and TRBJ1-2; 8 bases align to TRBD1. The CDR3 is 15 amino acids. J gave up 8 bases and V 4 bases, and 11 bases lay outside the gene matches. Germline CDR1 KGHDR, CDR2 SFDVKD. In nucleotides, the CDR3 is TGTGCCACCAGTGAAGTGGGACAGGCTCCGGGCGGCTACACCTTC. This gives the protein CATSEVGQAPGGYTF.

The gene calls are TRBV18 and TRBJ2-1, with 8 nucleotides matching TRBD1. Germline values: CDR1 KGHSH, CDR2 LQKENI. This CDR3 has 15 amino acids. The junction had 4 bases not matched to a gene; V was cut back by 6 bases and J by 0 bases. CDR3 sequence (DNA): TGTGCCAGCTCTAGACAGGGGTTCTCCTACAATGAGCAGTTCTTC. It codes for CASSRQGFSYNEQFF.

The rearrangement uses TRBV14 and TRBJ1-6; perhaps TRBD1 as D (6 bases). V dropped 4 bases and J dropped 5 bases, with 9 bases sitting between them. The CDR3 totals 14 residues. Germline values: CDR1 SGHDN, CDR2 FVKESK. CDR3 bases: TGTGCCAGCAGCCGAACAGGGAATAATTCACCCCTCCACTTT. This codes for CASSRTGNNSPLHF.

This CDR3 is CASSSQAGAYTEAFF. The CDR3 DNA follows: TGTGCCAGCAGTAGTCAGGCGGGGGCGTACACTGAAGCTTTCTTT. This chain uses TRBV6-5 with TRBJ1-1, with D possibly TRBD1 on 6 matching bases. Germline CDR1 and CDR2: MNHEY and SVGAGI. Trimming left V 5 bases short and J 3 bases short, with 16 bases between. This CDR3 is built from 15 residues.

The chain uses TRBV27 and TRBJ1-1; D is undetermined. This CDR3 has 14 residues. From germline, CDR1 is MNHEY and CDR2 SMNVEV (reference sequence). V was shortened by 6 bases and J by 1 base, with 12 bases between the two germline ends. CDR3 DNA: TGTGCCAGCAGCTTTCGAAACAGGAACACTGAAGCTTTCTTT. As protein: CASSFRNRNTEAFF.